The TCR beta chain described here comes from a study of CD8 T cells in Susac syndrome. Points from the study as a whole: A relatively small number of individuals underwent TCR sequencing and HLA analysis.

A remark on this clonotype: The antigen is not known.

J was trimmed by 6 bases and V by 4 bases; bases with no gene match: 8. The CDR3 totals 16 residues. CDR1 is MDHEN, CDR2 SYDVKM, per germline. The diagnostic criteria for definite or probable disease, as recently defined, were met by the patients with Susac syndrome. RNA amounts of roughly 0.45 to 1 ug underwent reverse transcription with random hexamers. An immunoSEQ multiplex PCR amplified TCR beta CDR3 over 54 Vbeta and 13 Jbeta. TCRdb used MiXCR to reprocess the immunoSEQ multiplex PCR reads, holding one entry per CDR3 protein. The sample shows some 250,000 distinct CDR3 sequences, about 96% of them seen only once.

The rearrangement joins TRBV28 to TRBJ2-2, with TRBD1 matching over 10 bases. The sequence was collected from a human donor with Susac syndrome. The sample consisted of CD4+ T cells from PBMCs. CDR3 in DNA: TGTGCCAGCAGTTCAGGAGACAGGGGGCTTGCCGGGGAGCTGTTTTTT. Protein: CASSSGDRGLAGELFF.